Below, 25 T cell receptor beta chains from the same sample are listed, as sequenced in a study of memory CD4+ T cells and cytomegalovirus serostatus. Profiling relied on immunoSEQ multiplex PCR, and the TCRdb table lists in-frame clones only, not all of them. The table records approximately 46,000 clones, 60% to 85% of them present only once. The sort gate was single viable CD3+CD4+CD8-CD45RO+ cells for memory CD4+ T cells. Input material: memory CD4+ T cells from blood. These receptors were obtained from an adult in good health and CMV-seronegative.

The rearrangement links TRBV5-1 to TRBJ2-3; TRBD1 matches at 9 bases. V shed 4 bases and J 2 bases; nucleotides not matched to a gene: 8. Germline V gene data show CDR1 as SGHRS and CDR2 as YFSETQ. The CDR3 spans 16 residues. CDR3 amino acids: CASSRRTGDPTDTQYF. The CDR3 region has the DNA TGCGCCAGCAGCAGACGGACAGGGGACCCCACAGATACGCAGTATTTT.

The V and J genes are TRBV28 and TRBJ2-4; TRBD2 might be the D (6 bases). V lost 8 bases to trimming and J lost 0 bases, with 14 bases between them. The germline V gene encodes CDR1 MDHEN and CDR2 SYDVKM. The CDR3 covers 15 residues. The CDR3 bases are TGTGCCAGCGCCACACTAGCCTTAGCCAAAAACATTCAGTACTTC. It is translated as CASATLALAKNIQYF.

This chain joins TRBV7-2 and TRBJ2-7, with D possibly TRBD1 on 5 matching bases. CDR3 length equals 14 residues. V lost 5 bases and J 5 bases, leaving 16 bases between the germline ends. From germline, CDR1 is SGHTA and CDR2 FQGNSA. DNA for the CDR3: TGTGCCAGCAGCCGAACCCTCAGGGCAAACGAGCAGTACTTC. Translated, it gives CASSRTLRANEQYF.

The gene calls are TRBV2 and TRBJ2-2, with TRBD1 identical over 8 bases. V gave up 2 bases and J gave up 6 bases; unmatched junction bases: 5. This CDR3 contains 15 residues. Germline values: CDR1 SNHLY, CDR2 FYNNEI. The CDR3 DNA is TGTGCCAGCAGTGAATCTGGACAGGGAGCCGGGGAGCTGTTTTTT. Translating gives CASSESGQGAGELFF.

The CDR3 spells CASSQDRTGLQETQYF. The CDR3 coding sequence is TGTGCCAGCAGCCAAGATAGAACAGGGCTCCAAGAGACCCAGTACTTC. V is TRBV14 and J is TRBJ2-5; D possibly corresponds to TRBD1 (6 bases). Germline V gene data show CDR1 as SGHDN and CDR2 as FVKESK. The CDR3 loop spans 16 amino acids. V lost 0 bases and J 1 base, leaving 12 bases between the germline ends.

The chain links TRBV7-9 to TRBJ2-7, with D unresolved. Looked up from germline, CDR1 is SEHNR and CDR2 is FQNEAQ (reference sequence). The CDR3 is 11 amino acids. V lost 5 bases to trimming and J lost 2 bases, with 4 bases between them. The CDR3 DNA is TGTGCCAGCAGCCGTACCTACGAGCAGTACTTC. Amino acids: CASSRTYEQYF. Full variable domain (outside the CDR3, taken from reference TRBV7-9 and TRBJ2-7): DTGVSQNPRHKITKRGQNVTFRCDPISEHNRLYWYRQTLGQGPEFLTYFQNEAQLEKSRLLSDRFSAERPKGSFSTLEIQRTEQGDSAMYLCASSRTYEQYFGPGTRLTVT.

The chain carries TRBV6-6 and TRBJ2-1, with TRBD2 as a possible D gene (6 bases). Germline values: CDR1 MNHNY, CDR2 SVGAGI (reference sequence). The CDR3 sequence is 12 residues long. V dropped 6 bases and J dropped 8 bases, with 11 bases sitting between them. The CDR3 reads CASRRLVDEQFF. The CDR3 DNA reads TGTGCCAGCAGACGACTAGTCGATGAGCAGTTCTTC.

The chain is built from TRBV5-4 and TRBJ2-1; possibly TRBD1 or TRBD2 for D (5 bases each). CDR1 and CDR2 (germline): SGHNT, YYREEE (reference sequence). The germline V and J ends were trimmed by 5 bases and 6 bases, with 12 bases remaining between them. The length of the CDR3 is 13 residues. The CDR3 region is CASRAGTLNEQFF. The DNA of the CDR3 is TGTGCCAGCAGGGCCGGGACGCTCAATGAGCAGTTCTTC. Supplemented by reference TRBV5-4 and TRBJ2-1, the full variable domain reads ETGVTQSPTHLIKTRGQQVTLRCSSQSGHNTVSWYQQALGQGPQFIFQYYREEENGRGNFPPRFSGLQFPNYSSELNVNALELDDSALYLCASRAGTLNEQFFGPGTRLTVL.

The chain combines TRBV9 with TRBJ1-2, with TRBD1 matching over 10 bases. CDR3 length: 15 residues. Germline V gives CDR1 SGDLS, CDR2 YYNGEE. J was trimmed by 2 bases and V by 3 bases; bases with no gene match: 4. For the CDR3, the DNA is TGTGCCAGCAGCGGCGGGGGACAGGGGAACTATGGCTACACCTTC. It yields the protein CASSGGGQGNYGYTF.

This chain links TRBV19 with TRBJ1-6; no clear D gene. From germline, CDR1 is LNHDA and CDR2 SQIVND (reference sequence). The germline V and J ends were trimmed by 7 bases and 0 bases, with 13 bases remaining between them. CDR3 length: 16 residues. The CDR3 DNA reads as TGTGCCAGTATTGCGCGCCAAGACTCCTATAATTCACCCCTCCACTTT. Protein sequence: CASIARQDSYNSPLHF.

J is TRBJ1-3 and V is TRBV7-8; no reliable D call. Trimming pared 5 bases from V and 0 bases from J, leaving 17 bases between. The CDR3 sequence is 17 residues long. Per the germline V gene, CDR1 is SGHVS and CDR2 is FQNEAQ. The CDR3 protein is CASSRRAQASSGNTIYF. The CDR3, as DNA: TGTGCCAGCAGCCGGAGGGCGCAGGCCTCCTCTGGAAACACCATATATTTT.

The chain links TRBV15 to TRBJ2-2; 9 bases are shared with TRBD1. From germline, CDR1 is LNHNV and CDR2 YYDKDF (reference sequence). With V trimmed by 8 bases and J by 2 bases, 6 bases remained unmatched. This CDR3 comprises 15 residues. The CDR3 protein is CATHPGQGNTGELFF. The CDR3 DNA reads as TGTGCCACCCATCCGGGACAGGGCAACACCGGGGAGCTGTTTTTT.

The chain joins TRBV5-1 to TRBJ2-5; TRBD2 matches at 9 bases. CDR3 length: 14 residues. Looked up from germline, CDR1 is SGHRS and CDR2 is YFSETQ. The junction had 3 bases not matched to a gene; V was cut back by 4 bases and J by 2 bases. CDR3 nucleotide sequence: TGCGCCAGCAGCCTAACTAGCGGGCAAGAGACCCAGTACTTC. Amino acids: CASSLTSGQETQYF.

The chain recombines TRBV2 with TRBJ2-7; D is uncertain. The germline V gene has CDR1 SNHLY and CDR2 FYNNEI. V was clipped by 4 bases and J by 4 bases, with 14 bases between them. The length of the CDR3 is 14 residues. The CDR3 region is CASSGLRAKYEQYF. Written as DNA, the CDR3 is TGTGCCAGCAGTGGTCTCCGAGCAAAATACGAGCAGTACTTC.

This clone was seen a single time. The chain has TRBV19 and TRBJ1-1; D may be TRBD1 (6 bases). Germline V gene data show CDR1 as LNHDA and CDR2 as SQIVND (reference sequence). V was shortened by 5 bases and J by 0 bases, with 13 bases between the two germline ends. CDR3 length: 15 residues. CDR3 DNA sequence: TGTGCCAGTAGTGTACCGACAGGCATGAACACTGAAGCTTTCTTT. The encoded protein is CASSVPTGMNTEAFF.

The table lists this clone with a few counts. The chain employs TRBV7-2 and TRBJ1-1; the D is unclear. Trimming removed 1 base at V and 5 bases at J, with 8 bases between. Per the germline V gene, CDR1 is SGHTA and CDR2 is FQGNSA. CDR3 length equals 13 residues. CDR3 bases: TGTGCCAGCAGCTTAGAAGGCCTGACTGAAGCTTTCTTT. Its translation: CASSLEGLTEAFF. The whole variable domain, remainder taken from reference TRBV7-2 and TRBJ1-1, is GAGVSQSPSNKVTEKGKDVELRCDPISGHTALYWYRQSLGQGLEFLIYFQGNSAPDKSGLPSDRFSAERTGGSVSTLTIQRTQQEDSAVYLCASSLEGLTEAFFGQGTRLTVV.

This chain joins TRBV2 and TRBJ1-6; a possible D gene is TRBD1 (5 bases). V was pared by 6 bases and J by 7 bases, with 10 bases between. The CDR3 is made up of 13 amino acids. Per germline, CDR1 SNHLY and CDR2 FYNNEI. CDR3 region: CASRGRENSPLHF. The CDR3 nucleotides read TGTGCCAGCAGGGGCAGGGAGAATTCACCCCTCCACTTT.

The gene calls are TRBV7-2 and TRBJ2-1, with D possibly being TRBD1 (5 bases). Germline V CDR1 and CDR2: SGHTA, FQGNSA. The CDR3 is 13 residues long. The V end lost 1 base, the J end lost 7 bases, and 8 bases lay between the germline ends. The CDR3 sequence: CASSLVKGNEQFF. CDR3 nucleotides: TGTGCCAGCAGCTTAGTAAAGGGGAATGAGCAGTTCTTC.

The rearrangement uses TRBV5-6 and TRBJ2-5; 8 bases are shared with TRBD1. Germline lookup yields CDR1 SGHDT and CDR2 YYEEEE. The V gene end was trimmed by 4 bases and the J gene end by 0 bases; junction bases not matched to a gene: 2. This CDR3 is built from 14 residues. The CDR3 here is CASSPTGDQETQYF. For the CDR3, the DNA is TGTGCCAGCAGCCCGACAGGGGACCAAGAGACCCAGTACTTC.

Concerning this clone itself: The sample carries other DNA sequences with the same CDR3. The chain combines TRBV7-2 with TRBJ1-5; possibly TRBD1 for D (5 bases). The CDR3 totals 13 residues. Germline V gives CDR1 SGHTA, CDR2 FQGNSA. V lost 2 bases to trimming and J lost 5 bases, with 7 bases between them. CDR3 amino acids: CASSLRGDQPQHF. CDR3 coding DNA: TGTGCCAGCAGCTTAAGGGGTGATCAGCCCCAGCATTTT. The full variable domain, its missing parts supplied by reference TRBV7-2 and TRBJ1-5, is GAGVSQSPSNKVTEKGKDVELRCDPISGHTALYWYRQSLGQGLEFLIYFQGNSAPDKSGLPSDRFSAERTGGSVSTLTIQRTQQEDSAVYLCASSLRGDQPQHFGDGTRLSIL.

The chain couples TRBV11-2 to TRBJ1-5; no definite D call. CDR1 is SGHAT and CDR2 is FQNNGV in the germline V gene. The CDR3 has 12 amino acids. Trimming took 5 bases from V and 7 from J, leaving 9 bases between them. The CDR3 loop is CASSHPSQPQHF. DNA of the CDR3: TGTGCCAGCAGCCATCCCTCCCAGCCCCAGCATTTT.

The chain is built from TRBV7-8 and TRBJ2-7; D unclear. The V gene's germline CDR1 is SGHVS and CDR2 FQNEAQ. The CDR3 is 14 amino acids. V was shortened by 7 bases and J by 2 bases, with 15 bases between the two germline ends. CDR3 bases: TGTGCCAGCACCGAAACACCCACCGCCTACGAGCAGTACTTC. The encoded protein is CASTETPTAYEQYF.

This chain connects TRBV5-4 to TRBJ2-3, with TRBD2 matching over 13 bases. The germline CDR1 and CDR2 sequences are SGHNT and YYREEE (reference sequence). CDR3 length: 19 residues. The trim removed 5 bases at V and 0 bases at J, leaving 12 bases unmatched. The CDR3 region is CASRRGRTSGGSSTDTQYF. The CDR3 nucleotides are TGTGCCAGCAGGCGGGGGAGGACTAGCGGGGGCTCTAGCACAGATACGCAGTATTTT. The full variable domain, completed using reference TRBV5-4 and TRBJ2-3, is ETGVTQSPTHLIKTRGQQVTLRCSSQSGHNTVSWYQQALGQGPQFIFQYYREEENGRGNFPPRFSGLQFPNYSSELNVNALELDDSALYLCASRRGRTSGGSSTDTQYFGPGTRLTVL.

The genes are TRBV7-9 and TRBJ1-2; D is unresolved. Germline assignment: CDR1 SEHNR and CDR2 FQNEAQ (reference sequence). The CDR3 spans 15 residues. Trimming shortened V by 1 base and J by 4 bases, and 13 bases separated the two germline ends. This CDR3 is CASSLGREGAYGYTF. The CDR3 region has the DNA TGTGCCAGCAGCTTAGGTCGGGAAGGCGCCTATGGCTACACCTTC.

The chain couples TRBV7-9 to TRBJ1-4; no clear D. CDR1 is SEHNR, CDR2 FQNEAQ, per germline (reference sequence). V was trimmed by 2 bases and J by 7 bases, leaving 2 bases between them. The CDR3 sequence is 11 residues long. In DNA, the CDR3 is TGTGCCAGCAGCTTAATTGAAAAACTGTTTTTT. It is translated as CASSLIEKLFF.